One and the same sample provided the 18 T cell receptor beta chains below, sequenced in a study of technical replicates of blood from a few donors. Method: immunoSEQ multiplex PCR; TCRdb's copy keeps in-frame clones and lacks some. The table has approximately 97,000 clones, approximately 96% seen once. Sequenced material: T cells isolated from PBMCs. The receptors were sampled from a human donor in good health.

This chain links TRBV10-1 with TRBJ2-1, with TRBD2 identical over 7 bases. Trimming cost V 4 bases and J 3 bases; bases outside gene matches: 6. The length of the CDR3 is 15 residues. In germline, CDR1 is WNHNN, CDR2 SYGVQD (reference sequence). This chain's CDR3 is CASSGGSGLYNEQFF. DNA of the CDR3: TGCGCCAGCAGTGGCGGGAGCGGACTCTACAATGAGCAGTTCTTC.

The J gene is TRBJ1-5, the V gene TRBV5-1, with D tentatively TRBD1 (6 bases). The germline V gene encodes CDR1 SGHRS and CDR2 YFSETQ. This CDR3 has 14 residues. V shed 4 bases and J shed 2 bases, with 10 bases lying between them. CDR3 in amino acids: CASSPGDRNQPQHF. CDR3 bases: TGCGCCAGCAGCCCAGGGGATCGCAATCAGCCCCAGCATTTT. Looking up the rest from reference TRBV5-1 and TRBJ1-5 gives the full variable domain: KAGVTQTPRYLIKTRGQQVTLSCSPISGHRSVSWYQQTPGQGLQFLFEYFSETQRNKGNFPGRFSGRQFSNSRSEMNVSTLELGDSALYLCASSPGDRNQPQHFGDGTRLSIL.

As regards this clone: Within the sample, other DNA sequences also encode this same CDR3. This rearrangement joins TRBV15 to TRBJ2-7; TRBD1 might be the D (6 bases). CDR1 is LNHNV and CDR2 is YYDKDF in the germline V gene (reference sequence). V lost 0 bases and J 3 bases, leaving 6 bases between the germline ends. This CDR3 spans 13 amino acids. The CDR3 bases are TGTGCCACCAGCAGAGACAGGGGCTACGAGCAGTACTTC. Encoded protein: CATSRDRGYEQYF.

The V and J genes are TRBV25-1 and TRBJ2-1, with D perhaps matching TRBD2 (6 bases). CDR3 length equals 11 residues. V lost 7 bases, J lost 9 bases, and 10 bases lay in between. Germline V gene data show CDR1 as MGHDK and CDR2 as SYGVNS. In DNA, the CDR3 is TGTGCCAGCACGAGGAGGGGTGAGCAGTTCTTC. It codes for CASTRRGEQFF.

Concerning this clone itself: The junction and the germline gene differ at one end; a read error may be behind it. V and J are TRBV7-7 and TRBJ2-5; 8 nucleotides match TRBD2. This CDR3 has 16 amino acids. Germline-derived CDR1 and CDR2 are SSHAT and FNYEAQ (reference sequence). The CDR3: CASSLGGTRTQETQYF. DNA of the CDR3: TGTGCTAGCAGCTTAGGAGGGACTAGGACCCAAGAGACCCAGTACTTC.

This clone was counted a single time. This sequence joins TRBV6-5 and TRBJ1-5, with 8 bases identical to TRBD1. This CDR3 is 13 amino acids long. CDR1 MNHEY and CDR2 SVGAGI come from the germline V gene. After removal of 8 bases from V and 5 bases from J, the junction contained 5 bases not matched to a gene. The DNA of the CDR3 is TGTGCCAGCCAACAGGGGGGGGATCAGCCCCAGCATTTT. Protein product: CASQQGGDQPQHF.

The CDR3 DNA reads TGTGCCAGTAGTGAATCGCCCGGGACAGTAGAGACCCAGTACTTC. Encoded protein: CASSESPGTVETQYF. This rearrangement joins TRBV19 to TRBJ2-5; 7 nucleotides align to TRBD1. J was trimmed by 4 bases and V by 5 bases; bases with no gene match: 10. CDR3 size: 15 residues. CDR1 is LNHDA, CDR2 SQIVND, per germline (reference sequence). Together with reference TRBV19 and TRBJ2-5, the CDR3 gives the full variable domain: DGGITQSPKYLFRKEGQNVTLSCEQNLNHDAMYWYRQDPGQGLRLIYYSQIVNDFQKGDIAEGYSVSREKKESFPLTVTSAQKNPTAFYLCASSESPGTVETQYFGPGTRLLVL.

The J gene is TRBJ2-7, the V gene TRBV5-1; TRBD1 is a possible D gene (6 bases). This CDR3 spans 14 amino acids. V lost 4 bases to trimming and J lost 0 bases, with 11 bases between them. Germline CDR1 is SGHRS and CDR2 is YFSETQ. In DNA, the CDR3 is TGCGCCAGCAGCCCACAGGGTAGCTCCTACGAGCAGTACTTC. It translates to CASSPQGSSYEQYF.

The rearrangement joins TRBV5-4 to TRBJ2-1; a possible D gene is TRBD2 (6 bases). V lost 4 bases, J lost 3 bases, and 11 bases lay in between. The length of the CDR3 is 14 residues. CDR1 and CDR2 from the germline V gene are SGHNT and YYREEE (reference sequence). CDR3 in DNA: TGTGCCAGCAGCGGGGACTTGGACTACAATGAGCAGTTCTTC. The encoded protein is CASSGDLDYNEQFF.

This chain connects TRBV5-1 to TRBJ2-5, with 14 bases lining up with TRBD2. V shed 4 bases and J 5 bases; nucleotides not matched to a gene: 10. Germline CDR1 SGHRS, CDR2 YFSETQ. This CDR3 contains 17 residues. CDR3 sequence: CASSGGTSGSIKETQYF. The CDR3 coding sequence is TGCGCCAGCAGCGGAGGGACTAGCGGGAGTATAAAGGAGACCCAGTACTTC.

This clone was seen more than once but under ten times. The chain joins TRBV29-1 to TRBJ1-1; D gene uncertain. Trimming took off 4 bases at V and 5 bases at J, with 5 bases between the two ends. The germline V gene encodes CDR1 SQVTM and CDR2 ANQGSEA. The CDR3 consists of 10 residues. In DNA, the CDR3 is TGCAGCGTTGTCAGTACTGAAGCTTTCTTT. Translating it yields CSVVSTEAFF. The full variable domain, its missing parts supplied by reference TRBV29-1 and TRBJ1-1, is SAVISQKPSRDICQRGTSLTIQCQVDSQVTMMFWYRQQPGQSLTLIATANQGSEATYESGFVIDKFPISRPNLTFSTLTVSNMSPEDSSIYLCSVVSTEAFFGQGTRLTVV.

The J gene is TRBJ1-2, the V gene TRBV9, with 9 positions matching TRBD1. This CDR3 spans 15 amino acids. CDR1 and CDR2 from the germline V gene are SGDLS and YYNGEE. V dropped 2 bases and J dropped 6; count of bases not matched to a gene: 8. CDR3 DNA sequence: TGTGCCAGCAGCGTTTGGGACAGGGCTACGAATGGCTACACCTTC. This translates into CASSVWDRATNGYTF.

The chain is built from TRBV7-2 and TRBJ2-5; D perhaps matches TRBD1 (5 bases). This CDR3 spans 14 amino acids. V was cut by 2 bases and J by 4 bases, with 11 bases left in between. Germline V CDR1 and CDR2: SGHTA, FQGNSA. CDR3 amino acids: CASSLKPGLETQYF. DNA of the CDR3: TGTGCCAGCAGCTTAAAGCCAGGGCTAGAGACCCAGTACTTC.

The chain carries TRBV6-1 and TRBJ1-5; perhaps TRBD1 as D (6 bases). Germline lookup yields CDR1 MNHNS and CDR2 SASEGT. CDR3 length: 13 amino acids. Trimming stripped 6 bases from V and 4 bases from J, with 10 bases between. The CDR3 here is CASRADRNQPQHF. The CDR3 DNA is TGTGCCAGCAGGGCAGACAGGAATCAGCCCCAGCATTTT.

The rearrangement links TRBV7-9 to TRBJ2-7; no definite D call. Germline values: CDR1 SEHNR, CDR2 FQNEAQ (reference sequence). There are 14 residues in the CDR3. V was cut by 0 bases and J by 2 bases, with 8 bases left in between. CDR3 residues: CASSLARMAYEQYF. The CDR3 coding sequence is TGTGCCAGCAGCTTAGCGCGGATGGCCTACGAGCAGTACTTC. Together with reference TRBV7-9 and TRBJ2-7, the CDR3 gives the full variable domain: DTGVSQNPRHKITKRGQNVTFRCDPISEHNRLYWYRQTLGQGPEFLTYFQNEAQLEKSRLLSDRFSAERPKGSFSTLEIQRTEQGDSAMYLCASSLARMAYEQYFGPGTRLTVT.

The CDR3 reads CASSSGTTYNEQFF. The CDR3 nucleotides are TGTGCCAGCAGCTCCGGGACTACCTACAATGAGCAGTTCTTC. This sequence joins TRBV6-5 and TRBJ2-1; 7 bases align to TRBD2. There are 14 residues in the CDR3. The ends lost 6 bases at V and 2 bases at J; junction bases unmatched: 4. Germline V gives CDR1 MNHEY, CDR2 SVGAGI.

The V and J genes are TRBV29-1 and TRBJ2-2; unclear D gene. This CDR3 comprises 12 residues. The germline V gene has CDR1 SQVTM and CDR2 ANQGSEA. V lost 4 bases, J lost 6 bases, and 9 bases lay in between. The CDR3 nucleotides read TGCAGCGTTGGCCCCTTAGCCGGGGAGCTGTTTTTT. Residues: CSVGPLAGELFF.

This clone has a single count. The CDR3 is CASSLGSGRTDTQYF. In DNA, the CDR3 is TGTGCCAGCAGCTTGGGTAGCGGAAGAACAGATACGCAGTATTTT. The rearrangement uses TRBV5-5 and TRBJ2-3; the D gene is possibly TRBD2 (6 bases). Germline CDR1 reads SGHKS; CDR2 reads YYEKEE (reference sequence). V was trimmed by 0 bases and J by 3 bases, leaving 11 bases between them. The CDR3 runs 15 residues.